This entry describes one T cell receptor (beta chain). No antigen is known for it. Trimming shortened V by 5 bases and J by 2 bases, and 12 bases separated the two germline ends. The germline V gene has CDR1 SGHTA and CDR2 FQGNSA. CDR3 size: 14 residues. The record originates from a study of cytomegalovirus exposure and HLA in healthy donors. General study results and limits: Most TCR sequences proved rare, with some public TCRs found in many donors. According to a subsequent analysis, TCR clusters from the first cohort were inclined to appear together in the 120 or so validation repertoires.

The assay was immunoSEQ multiplex PCR, and TCRdb's table has in-frame clones only and misses some. The profile shows tens of thousands of clones, 90% to 95% of them singletons. This receptor was taken from a woman aged 18-29 years in good health and CMV-seronegative. The specimen sequenced was PBMCs. The chain links TRBV7-2 to TRBJ1-2; a weak D match, TRBD1 (5 bases). The CDR3 nucleotides read TGTGCCAGCAGCCACGAAGACAGAAACTATGGCTACACCTTC. Translating gives CASSHEDRNYGYTF.